This T cell receptor beta chain was observed in a study of PD-1 blockade in classical Hodgkin lymphoma (TCRdb year 2020). In terms of the full investigation: Nivolumab dosing was 3 mg/kg intravenously every 2 weeks, continuing until either disease progression or unacceptable toxicity. The study used CyTOF and TCR beta sequencing to define a peripheral blood immune signature of response to PD-1 blockade in classical Hodgkin lymphoma. The study at large found these results: Baseline diversity similar to that of newly diagnosed patients was observed in trial patients achieving complete response, whereas significantly lower diversity was observed in partial responders and progressors. Lower diversity was observed in patients in whom nivolumab was started less than 1 year after ASCT, and these patients were excluded from later analyses so that confounding by immune reconstitution would be avoided. Baseline TCR diversity was reported to be lower in newly diagnosed patients than in healthy donors, and even lower in relapsed/refractory patients. The study covered only a single clinical trial cohort, and the causes of the repertoire differences, possibly disease activity or prior therapy, were still not defined. A significant rise by C4D1 was seen in CD4+ but not CD8+ TCR diversity (p=0.0027 vs p=0.16), with the rise being most apparent in complete responders (p=0.02).

Genomic DNA was extracted with the Qiagen DNeasy kit from unsorted PBMCs and from negatively selected CD4+ and CD8+ fractions. TCR beta CDR3 regions were amplified by immunoSEQ multiplex PCR using primers annealing to V and J segments. Amplification bias was minimized using a synthetic immune receptor repertoire, and residual bias was removed computationally after sequencing. In the paper's pipeline: Custom Python scripts were used to quantify repertoire diversity as the Shannon entropy index. The unsorted, CD4+ and CD8+ repertoires were each analyzed separately, with the exception of combined analyses, where CD4+ and CD8+ sequences were merged in silico. Clonal expansion was defined as a frequency increase of at least 2-fold after treatment compared with C1D1, and clones undetected at baseline were assigned a pseudocount of 0.5. Singleton clones were defined as clones with 0 or 1 copy at C1D1, and non-singleton clones were defined as clones with 2 or more copies. Clones expanded in unsorted samples were assigned a CD4+, CD8+ or unknown annotation through matching of protein sequences in sorted samples from the same patient. Wilcoxon tests on paired samples were used to test diversity changes from C1D1 to C4D1. Entries here come from immuneACCESS through TCRdb and include only in-frame sequences with V and J called. Some clones fail to appear in such tables; in the studies checked, an unresolved V gene covers under half of the shortfall, and the cause of the remainder is unknown. V and J calls and clone size are copied from that table; D and trimming were computed from the DNA. The sample contains around 65,000 clones, roughly nine tenths of them found a single time. The top ten clonotypes cover approximately 16% of the sample.

Remarks on this clone: Its cognate antigen has yet to be identified. No base quality information exists; no much larger clone differs at one position.

The CDR3 runs 15 residues from the cysteine to the phenylalanine. Of all the DNA, just the CDR3 is kept, 45 bases in frame from base 1. CDR1 and CDR2, per the germline V gene (reference sequence), are SEHNR and FQNEAQ. V was cut back by 1 base and J by 3 bases, leaving a gap of 12 bases between them. The time point label on this specimen signifies: cycle 1 day 1 (C1D1), immediately before nivolumab initiation. Every trial patient had relapsed after autologous stem cell transplantation, and cohorts A, B and C differed in prior brentuximab vedotin exposure. A total of about 51 patients with relapsed/refractory classical Hodgkin lymphoma made up the trial cohort, and each patient's best overall response was complete response, partial response or progressive disease. Trial patients were treated with single-agent nivolumab in the multi-cohort phase II CheckMate 205 trial. An independent review committee assessed best overall response by applying the 2007 International Working Group response criteria. Trial PBMCs were collected immediately before nivolumab initiation (C1D1) and during therapy at cycle 2 day 1 and cycle 4 day 1. Peripheral blood was collected in 8 mL Vacutainer Cell Preparation Tubes, from which PBMCs were isolated by centrifugation and then cryopreserved.

Rearrangement joined TRBV7-9 to TRBJ2-5, with a weak D call of TRBD2 (6 bases match). The source of this sequence is a human donor with classical Hodgkin lymphoma. Sequences were derived from peripheral blood mononuclear cells (PBMCs), sampled at baseline. The nucleotide sequence is TGTGCCAGCAGCTTAGGCGGGACGACTAAAGAGACCCAGTACTTC. Translated, this gives CASSLGGTTKETQYF.